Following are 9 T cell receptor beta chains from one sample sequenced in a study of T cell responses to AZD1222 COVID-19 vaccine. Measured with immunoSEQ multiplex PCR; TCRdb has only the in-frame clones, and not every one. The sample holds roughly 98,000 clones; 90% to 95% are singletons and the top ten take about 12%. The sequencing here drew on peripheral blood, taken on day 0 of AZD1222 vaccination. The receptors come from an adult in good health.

CDR3 nucleotides: TGCGCCACCGCTAAGACAGGGGTGAACACTGAAGCTTTCTTT. Its translation: CATAKTGVNTEAFF. The chain uses TRBV5-1 and TRBJ1-1, with 8 bases fitting TRBD1. Trimming cost V 9 bases and J 0 bases; bases outside gene matches: 7. The CDR3 has 14 residues. Germline CDR1 and CDR2: SGHRS and YFSETQ. Full variable domain (missing parts from reference TRBV5-1 and TRBJ1-1): KAGVTQTPRYLIKTRGQQVTLSCSPISGHRSVSWYQQTPGQGLQFLFEYFSETQRNKGNFPGRFSGRQFSNSRSEMNVSTLELGDSALYLCATAKTGVNTEAFFGQGTRLTVV.

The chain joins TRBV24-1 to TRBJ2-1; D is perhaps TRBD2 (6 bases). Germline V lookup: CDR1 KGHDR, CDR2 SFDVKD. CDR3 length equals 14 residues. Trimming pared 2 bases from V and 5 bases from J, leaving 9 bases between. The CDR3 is CATSDYGEDNEQFF. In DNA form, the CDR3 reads TGTGCCACCAGTGATTATGGGGAGGACAATGAGCAGTTCTTC.

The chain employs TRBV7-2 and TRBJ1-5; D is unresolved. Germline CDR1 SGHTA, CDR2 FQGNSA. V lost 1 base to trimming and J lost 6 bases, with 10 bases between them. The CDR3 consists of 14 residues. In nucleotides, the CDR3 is TGTGCCAGCAGCTTAGAAAAGGGTCTTCAGCCCCAGCATTTT. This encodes CASSLEKGLQPQHF.

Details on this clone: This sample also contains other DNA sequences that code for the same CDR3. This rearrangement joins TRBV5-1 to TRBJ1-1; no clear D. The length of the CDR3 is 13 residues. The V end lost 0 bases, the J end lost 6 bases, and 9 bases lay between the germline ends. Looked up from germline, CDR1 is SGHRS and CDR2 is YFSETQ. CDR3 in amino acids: CASSLAGGAEAFF. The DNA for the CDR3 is TGCGCCAGCAGCTTGGCCGGAGGAGCTGAAGCTTTCTTT.

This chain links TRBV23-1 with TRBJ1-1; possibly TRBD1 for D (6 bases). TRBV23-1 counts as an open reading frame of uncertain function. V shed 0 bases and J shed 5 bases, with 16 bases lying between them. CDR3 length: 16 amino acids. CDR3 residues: CASSQSGGGAPTEAFF. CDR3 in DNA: TGCGCCAGCAGTCAATCGGGTGGGGGGGCTCCTACTGAAGCTTTCTTT.

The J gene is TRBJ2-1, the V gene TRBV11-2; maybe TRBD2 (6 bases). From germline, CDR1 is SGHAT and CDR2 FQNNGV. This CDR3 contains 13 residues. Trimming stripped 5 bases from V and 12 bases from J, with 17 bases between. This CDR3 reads CASSPPTLGGQFF. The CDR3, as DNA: TGTGCCAGCAGCCCTCCGACCCTCGGGGGGCAGTTCTTC.

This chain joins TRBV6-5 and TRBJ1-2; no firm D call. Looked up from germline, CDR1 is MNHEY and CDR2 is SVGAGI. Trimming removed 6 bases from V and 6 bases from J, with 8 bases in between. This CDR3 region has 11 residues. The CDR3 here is CASRLGDGYTF. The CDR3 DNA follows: TGTGCCAGCAGGCTCGGGGATGGCTACACCTTC.

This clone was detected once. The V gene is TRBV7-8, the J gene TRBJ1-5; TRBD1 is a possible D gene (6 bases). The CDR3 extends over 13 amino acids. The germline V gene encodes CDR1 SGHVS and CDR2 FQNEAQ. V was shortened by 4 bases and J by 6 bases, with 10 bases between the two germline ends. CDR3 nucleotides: TGTGCCAGCAGCTCTGGGGGGGCTCAGCCCCAGCATTTT. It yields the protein CASSSGGAQPQHF.

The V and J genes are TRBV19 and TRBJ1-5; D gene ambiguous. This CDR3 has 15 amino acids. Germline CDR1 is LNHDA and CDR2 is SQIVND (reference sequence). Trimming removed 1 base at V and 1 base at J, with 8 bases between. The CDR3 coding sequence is TGTGCCAGTAGTATAGTGCCGAGGAGCAATCAGCCCCAGCATTTT. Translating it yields CASSIVPRSNQPQHF.